The 22 T cell receptor beta chains below were found in one sample sequenced in a study of a mutant IDH1 vaccine in newly diagnosed glioma. Time point specified: week 35, safety follow-up. A single vaccine dose contained 300 ug of mutant IDH1 20-mer peptide, and topical imiquimod was used with it. Only in-frame clones appear in the TCRdb table, and some are missing; sequencing was by immunoSEQ multiplex PCR. Among approximately 30,000 clones listed, around 80% were seen once. Their antigens remain unidentified. The source material was PBMCs, sampled from a glioma patient whose treatment included an IDH1 peptide vaccine. Source of these receptors: a middle-aged man with glioma.

The chain recombines TRBV29-1 with TRBJ2-3; 12 bases fit TRBD2. Trimming at V came to 6 bases and at J to 4 bases, leaving 8 bases not matched to a gene. This CDR3 has 15 amino acids. In germline, CDR1 is SQVTM, CDR2 ANQGSEA. Here the CDR3 DNA reads TGCAGCGTAGGAGCCACTAGCGGGAGGCCAGATACGCAGTATTTT. It encodes CSVGATSGRPDTQYF.

J is TRBJ1-3 and V is TRBV7-8; no clear D. There are 13 residues in the CDR3. Deletions cut 5 bases from V and 0 bases from J, with 5 bases between. CDR1 and CDR2 from the germline V gene are SGHVS and FQNEAQ. The CDR3 DNA sequence: TGTGCCAGCAGCGTTAACTCTGGAAACACCATATATTTT. It specifies CASSVNSGNTIYF. Complete variable domain (other parts from reference TRBV7-8 and TRBJ1-3): GAGVSQSPRYKVAKRGQDVALRCDPISGHVSLFWYQQALGQGPEFLTYFQNEAQLDKSGLPSDRFFAERPEGSVSTLKIQRTQQEDSAVYLCASSVNSGNTIYFGEGSWLTVV.

The rearrangement uses TRBV9 and TRBJ1-1, with TRBD1 as a possible D gene (6 bases). Germline CDR1 and CDR2: SGDLS and YYNGEE. CDR3 length: 20 amino acids. With 10 bases removed from V and 0 bases from J, the gap between germline ends came to 34 bases. The CDR3 is CAAPSLREGGRSIMNTEAFF. The CDR3 coding sequence is TGTGCCGCTCCATCTCTCAGGGAGGGGGGACGCTCGATTATGAACACTGAAGCTTTCTTT.

The rearrangement joins TRBV19 to TRBJ2-3; TRBD2 agrees at 11 bases. Germline lookup yields CDR1 LNHDA and CDR2 SQIVND (reference sequence). Losses at the gene ends were 5 bases for V and 0 bases for J; bases not matched to a gene: 10. CDR3 length: 18 amino acids. The CDR3 loop is CASSGGTSGHPSTDTQYF. CDR3 bases: TGTGCCAGTAGTGGGGGGACTAGCGGACACCCTAGCACAGATACGCAGTATTTT. The complete variable domain, with remaining parts taken from reference TRBV19 and TRBJ2-3, reads DGGITQSPKYLFRKEGQNVTLSCEQNLNHDAMYWYRQDPGQGLRLIYYSQIVNDFQKGDIAEGYSVSREKKESFPLTVTSAQKNPTAFYLCASSGGTSGHPSTDTQYFGPGTRLTVL.

The rearrangement joins TRBV5-6 to TRBJ2-1; no reliable D call. The V end lost 0 bases, the J end lost 2 bases, and 3 bases lay between the germline ends. CDR1 and CDR2 from the germline V gene are SGHDT and YYEEEE. CDR3 length equals 13 residues. The CDR3: CASSLGAYNEQFF. CDR3 nucleotides: TGTGCCAGCAGCTTGGGGGCCTACAATGAGCAGTTCTTC.

The genes are TRBV14 and TRBJ2-2, with D unresolved. Per the germline V gene, CDR1 is SGHDN and CDR2 is FVKESK. Between the trimmed V and J ends, which lost 0 bases and 2 bases, there was a span of 7 bases. The CDR3 is 15 residues long. The CDR3 DNA follows: TGTGCCAGCAGCCAAGATTACGAAAACACCGGGGAGCTGTTTTTT. Encoded protein: CASSQDYENTGELFF.

This chain uses TRBV27 with TRBJ2-1; 7 bases are shared with TRBD2. The germline V gene has CDR1 MNHEY and CDR2 SMNVEV (reference sequence). This CDR3 comprises 13 residues. V trimming: 3 bases; J trimming: 6 bases; junction bases outside the gene matches: 2. CDR3 sequence reads: CASSFLAANEQFF. CDR3 bases: TGTGCCAGCAGTTTTCTAGCGGCCAATGAGCAGTTCTTC.

The chain employs TRBV4-3 and TRBJ1-6; tentative D call: TRBD1 (5 bases). CDR3 length: 14 amino acids. The V gene lost 0 bases and the J gene lost 7 bases, with 7 bases spanning the gap. The germline CDR1 and CDR2 sequences are LGHNA and YSLEER. The CDR3 DNA follows: TGCGCCAGCAGCCAAGACAAGGGGAATTCACCCCTCCACTTT. It encodes CASSQDKGNSPLHF.

The rearrangement uses TRBV2 and TRBJ1-4; D is unresolved. Trimming took 3 bases from V and 7 from J, leaving 9 bases between them. CDR1 and CDR2 (germline): SNHLY, FYNNEI. There are 13 residues in the CDR3. The CDR3 bases are TGTGCCAGCAGTGAGGGCGTCCCTGAAAAACTGTTTTTT. It is translated as CASSEGVPEKLFF.

The chain has TRBV7-2 and TRBJ1-1; D unresolved. CDR3 length: 14 residues. The ends were cut back, 0 bases at V and 3 bases at J, with 8 bases in the middle. In germline, CDR1 is SGHTA, CDR2 FQGNSA. In nucleotides, the CDR3 is TGTGCCAGCAGCTTAGCTGTCCCGTACACTGAAGCTTTCTTT. Its protein is CASSLAVPYTEAFF.

V gene TRBV9 combines with J gene TRBJ2-1, with 7 bases lining up with TRBD1. CDR1 and CDR2 from the germline V gene are SGDLS and YYNGEE. V gave up 3 bases and J gave up 2 bases; unmatched junction bases: 8. The CDR3 spans 16 residues. The CDR3 DNA reads TGTGCCAGCAGCGCCCCTCAGGGGGACACCTACAATGAGCAGTTCTTC. Amino acids: CASSAPQGDTYNEQFF.

V gene TRBV6-5 combines with J gene TRBJ1-1; no clear D. This CDR3 region has 15 residues. Between the trimmed V and J ends, which lost 5 bases and 5 bases, there was a span of 18 bases. Germline-derived CDR1 and CDR2 are MNHEY and SVGAGI. The CDR3 DNA reads as TGTGCCAGCAGTAAACAGAAATTGAGAGGTACTGAAGCTTTCTTT. Translated: CASSKQKLRGTEAFF.

This clone was observed a handful of times. This chain joins TRBV6-1 and TRBJ1-6; tentatively, D is TRBD1 (5 bases). Germline values: CDR1 MNHNS, CDR2 SASEGT. There are 14 residues in the CDR3. Trimming shortened V by 4 bases and J by 9 bases, and 13 bases separated the two germline ends. The CDR3: CASSVQGAGSPLHF. Here the CDR3 DNA reads TGTGCCAGCAGTGTGCAGGGTGCAGGTTCACCCCTCCACTTT.

V usage is TRBV7-9 and J usage is TRBJ2-1; D ambiguous. The CDR3 contains 14 residues. V was pared by 1 base and J by 4 bases, with 8 bases between. Per the germline V gene, CDR1 is SEHNR and CDR2 is FQNEAQ (reference sequence). This chain's CDR3 is CASSLVGSYNEQFF. The DNA for the CDR3 is TGTGCCAGCAGCTTAGTAGGCAGTTACAATGAGCAGTTCTTC.

The chain joins TRBV7-3 to TRBJ2-2; TRBD2 is a possible D gene (6 bases). Per germline, CDR1 SGHTA and CDR2 FQGTGA. The CDR3 extends over 14 amino acids. V was trimmed by 5 bases and J by 1 base, leaving 8 bases between them. CDR3 bases: TGTGCCAGCAGCCGGGGACTGAACACCGGGGAGCTGTTTTTT. It is translated as CASSRGLNTGELFF.

J is TRBJ1-5 and V is TRBV18; D is unclear. Germline V lookup: CDR1 KGHSH, CDR2 LQKENI. V was shortened by 0 bases and J by 6 bases, with 6 bases between the two germline ends. The CDR3 runs 13 residues. DNA of the CDR3: TGTGCCAGCTCACCACCCCCCCCTCAGCCCCAGCATTTT. Translating gives CASSPPPPQPQHF.

The V gene is TRBV29-1, the J gene TRBJ2-1, with 11 bases fitting TRBD2. The V segment lost 7 bases and the J segment 7 bases; nucleotides outside the gene matches: 9. The CDR3 extends over 14 amino acids. The germline gives CDR1 SQVTM, CDR2 ANQGSEA. Here the CDR3 DNA reads TGCAGCGCCGCTGGGACTAGCGGTTCGAATGAGCAGTTCTTC. Protein sequence: CSAAGTSGSNEQFF.

This sequence joins TRBV27 and TRBJ1-2; a weak D match, TRBD1 (6 bases). Germline values: CDR1 MNHEY, CDR2 SMNVEV (reference sequence). V lost 6 bases to trimming and J lost 8 bases, with 13 bases between them. The CDR3 sequence is 12 residues long. The CDR3 nucleotides read TGTGCCAGCAGGGCAGGGGATGGGGGCTACACCTTC. Its translation is CASRAGDGGYTF.

This clone occurred a few times. The chain combines TRBV4-1 with TRBJ1-1; D is uncertain. CDR1 and CDR2 (germline): MGHRA, YSYEKL. This CDR3 is built from 14 residues. V was clipped by 5 bases and J by 1 base, with 11 bases between them. CDR3 sequence: CASSSPTQNTEAFF. DNA of the CDR3: TGCGCCAGCAGCTCACCTACCCAGAACACTGAAGCTTTCTTT.

This clone appeared a single time. The V gene is TRBV2, the J gene TRBJ2-3; TRBD1 might be the D (5 bases). Germline V gives CDR1 SNHLY, CDR2 FYNNEI. The CDR3 loop spans 15 amino acids. Trimming cost V 10 bases and J 5 bases, with 22 bases left between them. The CDR3 is CAILPEGAVEDTQYF. CDR3 in DNA: TGTGCCATTCTGCCTGAAGGGGCTGTTGAAGATACGCAGTATTTT.

The chain combines TRBV7-9 with TRBJ2-3, with unresolved D. The CDR3 length is 13 residues. Trimming stripped 1 base from V and 5 bases from J, with 7 bases between. In germline, CDR1 is SEHNR, CDR2 FQNEAQ (reference sequence). The DNA for the CDR3 is TGTGCCAGCAGCTTAGGAGGAAAAGATACGCAGTATTTT. Amino acids: CASSLGGKDTQYF.

The chain couples TRBV2 to TRBJ1-2; 8 bases map to TRBD1. J was trimmed by 4 bases and V by 6 bases; bases with no gene match: 7. This CDR3 spans 14 amino acids. The V gene's germline CDR1 is SNHLY and CDR2 FYNNEI. CDR3 nucleotide sequence: TGTGCCAGCAGCCCAGGACAGGGTACCTATGGCTACACCTTC. Its protein is CASSPGQGTYGYTF.